At least ten counts were recorded for the clone carrying this T cell receptor (beta chain). Amplification targeted TCR beta CDR3 regions from RNA transcripts. HTBI primers were used for first-round RT-PCR of the TCR CDR3. TCRdb ran MiXCR on the multiplex PCR reads and lists one entry per CDR3 protein. The sample lists some 570,000 distinct CDR3 sequences; under 20% were seen once. Trimming cost V 5 bases and J 3 bases; bases outside gene matches: 20. The CDR3 contains 21 residues. Per germline, CDR1 MNHNS and CDR2 SASEGT. The data are from a study of T cells in Graves' hyperthyroidism and ophthalmopathy.

The rearrangement links TRBV6-1 to TRBJ2-1, with TRBD2 identical over 12 bases. This TCR came from a woman between 18 and 30 years old with Graves' ophthalmopathy. The sequencing input was blood. In DNA, the CDR3 is TGTGCCAGCAGTCCCCACGGACTAGCGGGATCCCACCGACCTTACTACAATGAGCAGTTCTTC. This sequence encodes CASSPHGLAGSHRPYYNEQFF.